A selection of T cell receptor beta chains follows, all from one sample in a study of blood T cell repertoires in COVID-19. Using immunoSEQ multiplex PCR, the repertoire was profiled, and TCRdb retains in-frame clones only, with some absent. The sample records around 130,000 clones, about 86% being singletons. The sample consisted of PBMCs or T cells enriched from blood (not recorded which). These receptors all stem from a middle-aged man with acute COVID-19. Both conserved end residues are part of each CDR3. A D gene is named only where the DNA matches it firmly. Some rows mark clone size as missing; the rest say once, few, many or name a class of expanded clone.

>TRBJ1-1|NA|TRBV6-5|NA
TGTGCCACGACAGGCCAGAGTACTGAAGCTTTCTTT
CATTGQSTEAFF
>TRBJ2-2|once|TRBV19|NA
TGTGCCAGTAGTATACGGGGGAACACCGGGGAGCTGTTTTTT
CASSIRGNTGELFF
>TRBJ2-3|NA|TRBV25-1|NA
TGTGCCAGCAGTGAGCATGACGGGACAAGCACAGATACGCAGTATTTT
CASSEHDGTSTDTQYF
>TRBJ1-2|NA|TRBV6-5|NA
TGTGCCAGCAGTTACTCGAGGCCGGAGGGAGGCTATGGCTACACCTTC
CASSYSRPEGGYGYTF
>TRBJ1-1|NA|TRBV12-5|NA
TGTGCTAGTGGTTCCTCTCTTGACACTGAAGCTTTCTTT
CASGSSLDTEAFF
>TRBJ2-4|NA|TRBV11-2|TRBD2
TGTGCCAGCAGCCGACTAGCGGGCGGGGAAAACATTCAGTACTTC
CASSRLAGGENIQYF
>TRBJ2-7|NA|TRBV18|NA
TGTGCCAGCTCACGAACAGAGACCTACGAGCAGTACTTC
CASSRTETYEQYF
>TRBJ2-3|once|TRBV18|NA
TGTGCCAGCTCACACAGGGACATAGATACGCAGTATTTT
CASSHRDIDTQYF
>TRBJ2-5|NA|TRBV19|TRBD2
TGTGCCAGTAGTGCCTATCCAGGGGGCCTAGCGGGAGTTGAGGAGACCCAGTACTTC
CASSAYPGGLAGVEETQYF
>TRBJ1-2|once|TRBV11-2|TRBD1
TGTGCCAGCAGCCCACAGGGGGCGCAGAGCGGCTACACCTTC
CASSPQGAQSGYTF
>TRBJ1-2|NA|TRBV27|NA
TGTGCCAGCGGCCCGGGACAAGACTATGGCTACACCTTC
CASGPGQDYGYTF
>TRBJ2-3|NA|TRBV27|NA
TGTGCCAGCAGTTTCACGCGGGGGCTAAGAGATACGCAGTATTTT
CASSFTRGLRDTQYF
>TRBJ1-3|NA|TRBV2|TRBD1
TGTGCCAGCAGTCCCTCAGGGGGTAACTCTGGAAACACCATATATTTT
CASSPSGGNSGNTIYF
>TRBJ2-1|once|TRBV19|TRBD2
TGTGCCACCGTAGGTGGACTAGTACTCAATGAGCAGTTCTTC
CATVGGLVLNEQFF
>TRBJ1-5|NA|TRBV7-2|TRBD1
TGTGCCAGCAGCCAAGACAGGGGGCGCAAACAGCCCCAGCATTTT
CASSQDRGRKQPQHF
>TRBJ2-2|NA|TRBV11-2|TRBD2
TGTGCCAGCAGCTTGCAGGCTAGCGGGAACACCGGGGAGCTGTTTTTT
CASSLQASGNTGELFF
>TRBJ2-7|NA|TRBV9|TRBD1
TGTGCCAGCGGACAGGGGAAATCCGAGCAGTACTTC
CASGQGKSEQYF
>TRBJ2-1|NA|TRBV27|TRBD2
TGTGCCAGCAGTCTACTAGCGGGAGAAAACAATGAGCAGTTCTTC
CASSLLAGENNEQFF
>TRBJ1-5|NA|TRBV28|TRBD1
TGTGCCAGCAGTTCCGGGACAGGGATCAATCAGCCCCAGCATTTT
CASSSGTGINQPQHF
>TRBJ2-2|NA|TRBV5-1|TRBD1
TGCGCCAGCAGCATTCTACCGGGACAGATCTTCACCGGGGAGCTGTTTTTT
CASSILPGQIFTGELFF
>TRBJ2-3|NA|TRBV10-3|TRBD1
TGTGCCATCAGTTTAACGGGACAGGGGGCACGAGATACGCAGTATTTT
CAISLTGQGARDTQYF
>TRBJ1-3|NA|TRBV3-1/TRBV3-2|NA
TGTGCCAGCAGCCTAACGGACAAACGAAACACCATATATTTT
CASSLTDKRNTIYF
>TRBJ2-7|NA|TRBV9|TRBD1
TGTGCCAGCAGCGTGGCGACAGGGCCGTCTTACGAGCAGTACTTC
CASSVATGPSYEQYF
>TRBJ1-2|NA|TRBV24-1|NA
TGTGCCACCAGTGGCGGGGGATCTGGCTACACCTTC
CATSGGGSGYTF
>TRBJ2-5|once|TRBV2|TRBD1
TGTGCCATGAAAGGACAGGGCGAAGAGACCCAGTACTTC
CAMKGQGEETQYF
>TRBJ2-1|NA|TRBV25-1|NA
TGTGCCAGCAGTGGCCACCAGCGGGATGAGCAGTTCTTC
CASSGHQRDEQFF
>TRBJ2-7|NA|TRBV3-1/TRBV3-2|NA
TGTGCCAGCAGCCAAGATACGAGGGAGCAGTACTTC
CASSQDTREQYF
>TRBJ2-3|NA|TRBV11-3|NA
TGTGCCAGCAGCAGGACAAACACAGATACGCAGTATTTT
CASSRTNTDTQYF
>TRBJ1-1|NA|TRBV11-3|NA
TGTGCCAGCAGCTTCGGACACTCTGAAGCTTTCTTT
CASSFGHSEAFF
>TRBJ1-6|NA|TRBV15|TRBD1
TGTGCCACCAGCAGAGATGCGGGACAGGACTTGAATTCACCCCTCCACTTT
CATSRDAGQDLNSPLHF
>TRBJ2-1|NA|TRBV5-1|TRBD2
TGCGCCAGCAGCTTGGCCCCGGGACTAGCGGGAGGTTCAGATGAGCAGTTCTTC
CASSLAPGLAGGSDEQFF
>TRBJ1-1|NA|TRBV25-1|NA
TGTGCCAGCAGCGACCCAGGGGAGAACACTGAAGCTTTCTTT
CASSDPGENTEAFF
>TRBJ2-5|NA|TRBV7-2|NA
TGTGCCAGCAGCTTATACAGTCAAGAGACCCAGTACTTC
CASSLYSQETQYF
>TRBJ2-1|NA|TRBV5-3|TRBD2
TGTGCCAGAAGCTTACGGTCGTGCAGCGGGAGCTCCTACAATGAGCAGTTCTTC
CARSLRSCSGSSYNEQFF
>TRBJ1-2|once|TRBV6-5|TRBD1
TGTGCCAGCAGCGGTACAGGGGGCTTTGGCTACACCTTC
CASSGTGGFGYTF
>TRBJ2-6|NA|TRBV5-1|NA
TGCGCCAGCAGCCCCCCGGGACTCGGGGCTGGGGCCAACGTCCTGACTTTC
CASSPPGLGAGANVLTF
>TRBJ1-1|NA|TRBV28|NA
TGTGCCAGCAGTTTAGGGGGGACCGGGACTGAAGCTTTCTTT
CASSLGGTGTEAFF
>TRBJ1-2|NA|TRBV7-2|NA
TGTGCCAGCAGCTTCCTGACAGAGTTCTATGGCTACACCTTC
CASSFLTEFYGYTF
>TRBJ1-5|NA|TRBV6-1|TRBD1
TGTGCCAGCAGTGAAAAGGGGGCTCAGCCCCAGCATTTT
CASSEKGAQPQHF
>TRBJ2-2|NA|TRBV9|TRBD2
TGTGCCAGCAGCCCAACTGGGACTAGCGGGGCCGGGGAGCTGTTTTTT
CASSPTGTSGAGELFF
>TRBJ2-3|NA|TRBV5-1|TRBD2
TGCGCCAGCAGCCTCCGACTAGCGGGAGAGGCTGGTACGCAGTATTTT
CASSLRLAGEAGTQYF
>TRBJ2-7|NA|TRBV6-2/TRBV6-3|NA
TGTGCCAGCAGTCCGGCCGGGACTCTTCAAGCCGAGCAGTACTTC
CASSPAGTLQAEQYF
>TRBJ2-1|NA|TRBV2|NA
TGTGCCAGCGCTAGACTAGTAAGCTCCTACAATGAGCAGTTCTTC
CASARLVSSYNEQFF
>TRBJ2-7|few|TRBV19|TRBD2
TGTGCCAGTAGTATAGTCTCCGGGACTAGTATGATCGGCGAGCAGTACTTC
CASSIVSGTSMIGEQYF
>TRBJ2-1|NA|TRBV7-2|NA
TGTGCCAGCAGCTTAACGGGATTCAATGAGCAGTTCTTC
CASSLTGFNEQFF
>TRBJ2-1|NA|TRBV11-2|NA
TGTGCCAGCAGCTTAGAGGGACTTGCTCCCTACAATGAGCAGTTCTTC
CASSLEGLAPYNEQFF
>TRBJ2-1|NA|TRBV2|NA
TGTGCCAGCACCCAGGGCCTATACAATGAGCAGTTCTTC
CASTQGLYNEQFF
>TRBJ2-7|NA|TRBV19|TRBD2
TGTGCCAGTAGTGATAGCGGGGGGCACAACGAGCAGTACTTC
CASSDSGGHNEQYF